This TCR beta chain was identified in a study of shared clonotypes between healthy human individuals (dated by TCRdb to 2019 to 2021). Some background on the complete study: A few men and two women, aged 18 to 49 years, made up the cohort. For each donor, CD4 naive and CD4 memory were each run on three plates, CD8 naive on two plates, and CD8 memory on one plate. To estimate repertoire size and how much clonotype sharing occurs between individuals, the study deeply sequenced the blood TCR repertoires of five healthy adults. To increase sequencing depth and limit assay-specific biases, TCR repertoire library preparation and sequencing were carried out by different laboratories using diverse techniques. Between about 0.85 and 9.5 billion PBMCs per donor were obtained by leukapheresis.

Healthy HIV-negative adults with no recently reported acute infections or vaccinations were included as donors. Every donor was a Caucasian adult living in Nashville, Tennessee, USA. CD4+ T cells were enriched through magnetic negative selection, after which naive cells were positively selected on CD45RA and the remaining negative fraction served as the memory subset. Blood was collected by leukapheresis, and PBMCs were isolated by Ficoll-Histopaque density gradient centrifugation and then cryopreserved in liquid nitrogen vapor phase. Analytical flow cytometry was used to check the purity and quantity of every magnetically sorted T cell population. Genomic DNA was isolated from every sorted fraction and measured by UV absorbance on a Nanodrop 2000c. Using the deep immunoSEQ assay, multiplex PCR amplified TCR CDR3 regions from genomic DNA. Extracted genomic DNA from each cell subset was distributed evenly across all wells of several immunoSEQ 96-well plates, and each plate was treated as a replicate. Each replicate PCR for sorted subsets received roughly 0.2 ug genomic DNA, equal to about 30,000 T cell genomes. The purified libraries were quantified using a Qubit 3.0 fluorometer, sized with a Bioanalyzer 2100, and then quantified again using the KAPA Library Quantification kit. A separate single-read 150-cycle Illumina NextSeq 550 flow cell was used to sequence each immunoSEQ 96-well plate. The paper's data handling went like this. Because the immunoSEQ output included only junctional sequences and no quality scores, the filtering could not be the same as the filtering used for full-length reads. Sequences were annotated with PyIR, a Python wrapper for IgBLAST v1.9, and V/J genes and CDR3 were assigned using IMGT germline references. Any read was removed if the V/J assignment was weak (E-value above 1e-6), the CDR3 was missing, or the read contained stop codons, out-of-frame junctions, or ambiguous translated residues. A V3J clonotype was defined by an identical inferred V gene, J gene, and CDR3 amino acid sequence. Percentage overlap between repertoires was computed as shared unique clonotypes divided by the size of the smaller repertoire. Richness of each repertoire was evaluated using RTK rarefaction, the Chao1 estimator, and Recon v2.1 estimates of unobserved clonotypes. Generation probabilities for all TCRbeta clonotypes obtained by the gDNA method from four donors were computed using OLGA. TCRdb limited this immuneACCESS table to in-frame rearrangements with V and J called. A share of clones is missing; checked studies link under half to unresolved V genes, and the rest is unexplained. V, J and clone size are taken as reported in that table, and D and trimming were inferred from the DNA itself. This sample lists approximately 980,000 clones; around three quarters were detected once. The ten largest clones capture about 1.5% of the sample.

As to this clone: Its antigen remains unidentified. Per-base qualities were not stored, and no clone one base away is much larger.

Reading from cysteine to phenylalanine, the CDR3 counts 16 amino acids. Just the 48-base CDR3 DNA is kept, in frame starting at base 1. CDR1 is given as MDHEN and CDR2 as SYDVKM, both from the germline V gene. V gives up 3 bases and J gives up 7 bases, and the segment between their germline ends measures 19 bases. The paper as a whole reports these results and caveats: Estimated clonotype richness was generally larger for naive than for memory subsets. Pairwise subsampling indicated that sequencing depth was expected to affect the degree of clonotype sharing among donors. Sampling was restricted to blood, and TCR repertoires in tissues likely differ from the TCR repertoires found in blood. Clonotypes shared by all four sorted-subset donors showed higher generation probabilities than non-shared clonotypes. Because the study included only a small number of donors, the genetic and exposure-history diversity represented was limited. Even with the large sequencing depth, rarefaction of the sorted-subset datasets indicated that sequencing was incomplete. Across several donors, roughly 5.1% of naive CD4, approximately 3.6% of naive CD8, under 2.5% of memory CD4, and under 0.45% of memory CD8 clonotypes were shared.

Sequenced input: memory CD4+ T cells sorted from blood. The cell subset or site label of this sample denotes: CD45RA-negative fraction. The sequence was obtained from a man between 18 and 29 years old in good health. Recombination joined TRBV28 with TRBJ2-1; matching of 5 bases hints at TRBD1 as the D gene. This receptor carries the CDR3 CASSFSWQGIRNEQFF. The DNA is as follows: TGTGCCAGCAGTTTCTCGTGGCAGGGAATTAGGAATGAGCAGTTCTTC.